The 8 T cell receptor beta chains reported below all come from one sample, sequenced in a study of cytomegalovirus exposure and HLA in healthy donors. Repertoires were generated with immunoSEQ multiplex PCR, while TCRdb's copy carries only in-frame clones and drops some. The sample consists of fewer than 100,000 clones, roughly 93% of them appearing once. The sequenced material came from PBMCs. The receptors were gathered from a man younger than 40 in good health and CMV-seronegative.

The chain joins TRBV18 to TRBJ1-5; D gene unclear. This CDR3 spans 15 amino acids. V lost 3 bases and J 0 bases, leaving 9 bases between the germline ends. The germline gives CDR1 KGHSH, CDR2 LQKENI. CDR3 loop: CASSPGVGSNQPQHF. Written as DNA, the CDR3 is TGTGCCAGCTCACCCGGGGTGGGTAGCAATCAGCCCCAGCATTTT.

This sequence joins TRBV2 and TRBJ2-3, with D hard to call. The CDR3 runs to 11 residues. Trimming cost V 3 bases and J 6 bases, with 4 bases left between them. Germline V gene data show CDR1 as SNHLY and CDR2 as FYNNEI. The CDR3 protein is CASSDGDTQYF. The CDR3 DNA reads TGTGCCAGCAGTGATGGCGATACGCAGTATTTT.

The J gene is TRBJ2-3, the V gene TRBV6-5; 14 bases fit TRBD2. Trimming took 5 bases from V and 4 from J; bases not matched to a gene: 2. Germline V gene data show CDR1 as MNHEY and CDR2 as SVGAGI. This CDR3 is built from 15 residues. The CDR3 nucleotides are TGTGCCAGCAGTGGGACTAGCGGGAGCCCAGATACGCAGTATTTT. Translated: CASSGTSGSPDTQYF.

This chain connects TRBV7-9 to TRBJ2-2; perhaps TRBD1 as D (6 bases). Trimming left V 5 bases short and J 0 bases short, with 16 bases between. Germline CDR1 reads SEHNR; CDR2 reads FQNEAQ (reference sequence). CDR3 size: 17 residues. The CDR3 loop reads CASSQRTDYANTGELFF. The CDR3 nucleotides are TGTGCCAGCAGCCAAAGGACAGATTACGCGAACACCGGGGAGCTGTTTTTT.

This chain joins TRBV4-1 and TRBJ2-7; D is possibly TRBD2 (5 bases). CDR1 is MGHRA and CDR2 is YSYEKL in the germline V gene. Trimming stripped 0 bases from V and 3 bases from J, with 9 bases between. The CDR3 runs to 14 residues. CDR3 in amino acids: CASSQDSGSYEQYF. The CDR3 DNA sequence: TGCGCCAGCAGCCAAGATTCGGGAAGCTACGAGCAGTACTTC.

The sample holds a few counts of this clone. The chain links TRBV5-1 to TRBJ2-7; TRBD2 matches at 15 bases. V lost 3 bases and J lost 3; bases outside the gene matches: 1. Germline CDR1 and CDR2: SGHRS and YFSETQ. The CDR3 has 15 residues. The CDR3 nucleotides are TGCGCCAGCAGCTGGACTAGCGGGGGGGTCTACGAGCAGTACTTC. Translating it yields CASSWTSGGVYEQYF.

This chain uses TRBV4-1 with TRBJ2-1; TRBD1 is a possible D gene (6 bases). The CDR3 runs to 15 residues. V dropped 0 bases and J dropped 4 bases, with 10 bases sitting between them. Germline assignment: CDR1 MGHRA and CDR2 YSYEKL. The CDR3 nucleotides read TGCGCCAGCAGCCAAGAAACAGGGACATACAATGAGCAGTTCTTC. This codes for CASSQETGTYNEQFF.

CDR3 sequence reads: CASSVRLSESSYEQYF. CDR3 DNA: TGTGCCAGTAGTGTCCGACTGAGTGAAAGCTCCTACGAGCAGTACTTC. The chain uses TRBV19 and TRBJ2-7; D unresolved. The V gene lost 5 bases and the J gene lost 0 bases, with 17 bases spanning the gap. The CDR3 contains 16 residues. CDR1 is LNHDA, CDR2 SQIVND, per germline (reference sequence).